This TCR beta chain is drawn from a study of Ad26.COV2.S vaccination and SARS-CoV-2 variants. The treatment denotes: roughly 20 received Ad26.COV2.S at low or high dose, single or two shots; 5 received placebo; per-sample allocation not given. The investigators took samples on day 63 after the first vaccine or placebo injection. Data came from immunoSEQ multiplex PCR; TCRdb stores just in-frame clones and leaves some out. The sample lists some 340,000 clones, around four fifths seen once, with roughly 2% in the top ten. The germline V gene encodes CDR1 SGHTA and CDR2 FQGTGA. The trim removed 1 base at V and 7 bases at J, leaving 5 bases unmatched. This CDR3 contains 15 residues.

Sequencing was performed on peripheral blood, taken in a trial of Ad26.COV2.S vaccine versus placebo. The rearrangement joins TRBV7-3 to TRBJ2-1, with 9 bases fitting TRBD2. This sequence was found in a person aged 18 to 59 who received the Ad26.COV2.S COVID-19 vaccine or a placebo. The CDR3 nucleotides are TGTGCCAGCAGCTTAAGGCTAGCGGGGATAAATGAGCAGTTCTTC. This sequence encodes CASSLRLAGINEQFF.